The entry that follows covers one T cell receptor beta chain sequence. The entry originates in a study of blood T cell repertoires in COVID-19. Repertoires were generated with immunoSEQ multiplex PCR, while TCRdb's copy carries only in-frame clones and drops some. The sample lists hundreds of thousands of clones; approximately 88% were seen once. This TCR was sampled from a woman in her 30s with acute or convalescent COVID-19. The specimen sequenced was peripheral blood.

The CDR3 DNA reads as TGCGCCAGCAGCACCTCGGTGGGGAGCTCGGAGACCCAGTACTTC. It is translated as CASSTSVGSSETQYF. The V and J genes are TRBV5-1 and TRBJ2-5; the D gene is possibly TRBD2 (5 bases). CDR3 length: 15 residues. Per the germline V gene, CDR1 is SGHRS and CDR2 is YFSETQ. The V end lost 4 bases, the J end lost 5 bases, and 18 bases lay between the germline ends.